The entry that follows covers one TCR beta chain sequence. Its antigen remains unknown. The protocol was immunoSEQ multiplex PCR, while the TCRdb copy is restricted to in-frame clones and leaves out a portion. The sample records 45,000 or so clones, 83% being singletons. The sample belongs to a study of T cell responses to AZD1222 COVID-19 vaccine. Study conclusions and caveats: Only a handful of people who got AZD1222 tested seropositive at baseline.

Germline values: CDR1 SEHNR, CDR2 FQNEAQ (reference sequence). V gave up 5 bases and J gave up 0 bases, with 13 bases separating them. CDR3 length: 15 amino acids. The chain joins TRBV7-9 to TRBJ2-5; D possibly uses TRBD1 or TRBD2 (5 bases each). The sequence came from an adult in good health. The sample in question was peripheral blood, obtained on day 0 of AZD1222 vaccination. As DNA, the CDR3 is TGTGCCAGCAGCCCTCGGGACGGATACCAAGAGACCCAGTACTTC. Translated: CASSPRDGYQETQYF.